This T cell receptor beta chain was retrieved from a study of blood T cells in healthy people across ages (dated by TCRdb to the mid-2010s). Turning to the overall study: In model experiments, template switching captured roughly one uniquely barcoded TCR beta cDNA molecule for every two T cells. To track age-related changes in TCR beta repertoire diversity, the study relied on deep sequencing normalized with unique cDNA molecular identifiers. To avoid experimental bias, donors of different ages were distributed randomly across sequencing lanes. The donors were divided into four age groups: young (average around 15 years), middle-aged (roughly 40), aged (around 67) and long-lived (82). The study analyzed two additional independent replicas of 1 million unique cDNA reads from the same blood draw for two donors, one aged 18 to 29 and one aged 80 or older.

The donors were some 39 Caucasian individuals from Russia, aged roughly 6 to 100 years, who were systemically healthy. Each donor gave roughly 9 milliliters of peripheral blood, drawn into EDTA-treated Vacutainer tubes. Ficoll-Paque density-gradient centrifugation was used to isolate PBMCs, with at least 6.5 million obtained per sample. Total RNA was extracted from PBMCs with Trizol reagent, with at least 6 micrograms obtained per sample. Naive CD45RAhigh/CD27high T cell percentages were measured by flow cytometry on a PBMC aliquot from every donor. This clonotype was detected many times. Its antigen is currently not known. The input lacks base qualities; no much larger clone sits a single base away. Study-wide conclusions, independent of this receptor: Compared with the aged group, the long-lived group had more naive CD4+ T cells, fewer expanded clones and increased TCR diversity, a pattern suggesting age selection. Because profiling used bulk unsorted PBMCs, naive and antigen-experienced compartments could not be compared conclusively. Observed TCR beta diversity correlated strongly with the percentage of naive T cells measured by flow cytometry. Estimates of total diversity based on one million sequenced T cells were considered lower bounds and underestimates. Observed TCR beta diversity per million T cells fell roughly linearly with age, and a significant reduction was already apparent by age around 36. Because donor CMV infection status was unknown, age-related changes in expanded clonotypes were potentially confounded.

Libraries were constructed by 5' RACE. Sequenced using an Illumina HiSeq 2500. A second PCR of roughly 7 to 12 cycles was performed with a sample-barcoded 5' primer and a J-beta primer mix. Each TCR beta cDNA molecule received a unique molecular identifier from a template-switch 5' adaptor carrying 12 random nucleotides. Each sample yielded at least 3 million CDR3-containing paired-end reads. All of the RNA was converted into first-strand cDNA using the Mint cDNA synthesis kit, with a TRBC-specific oligonucleotide serving as the primer. After uracil-DNA glycosylase treatment, a first 18-cycle PCR used universal primers M1SS and BC2_uni_R on all cDNA. The study's processing was this. Normalization of each sample was performed by random selection of 1 million high-quality reads, each carrying a distinct molecular identifier. Reads with shared molecular identifiers were discarded instead of being binned into consensus sequences. MiTCR, with a Q25 quality threshold and the strictest error-elimination algorithm, was used for CDR3 identification, clonotype clustering and error correction. A nonparametric unseen species model with Euler transformation was used to estimate a lower bound on total TCR beta diversity. TCRdb reran the public reads through fastp at Q25 and MiXCR, keeping productive beta chains. All rows with the same CDR3 protein become a single entry with the most common DNA and genes. V and J calls and clone size were set by TCRdb, not the authors. Across this sample there are around 690,000 distinct CDR3 sequences, with about 54% seen only once. Jointly, the top ten make up 30% to 45% of the sample.

The germline V gene encodes CDR1 SGHVS and CDR2 FNYEAQ. The CDR3 runs 13 amino acids, cysteine and phenylalanine included. CDR3 DNA is the only sequence kept; it has 39 bases, read in frame from the first base. V was cut back by 4 bases and J by 6 bases, leaving a gap of 11 bases between them. The TCR was taken from a man aged 55 to 70 in good health. The receptor chain draws on TRBV7-6 and TRBJ2-3; TRBD1 is a weak D gene call, 7 bases matching. Input material: blood. The nucleotide sequence reads TGTGCCAGCAGCTCCCCAGGGGGGGATACGCAGTATTTT. It translates as CASSSPGGDTQYF.